The source of this T cell receptor beta chain is a study of blood T cell repertoires in COVID-19. Sequencing used immunoSEQ multiplex PCR; TCRdb keeps in-frame clones, though not all of them. The sample has about 140,000 clones; under 85% are singletons. Those designated as exposed participants met a COVID-19 case within 2 weeks before study entry. The table lists this clone with a count of one. This sequence originates from a woman younger than 30 who had been exposed to COVID-19. Input material: PBMCs or T cells enriched from blood (not recorded which).

The CDR3 coding sequence is TGTGCCAGCAGTCCCCGACAGGGCCTATACTACGAGCAGTACTTC. It is translated as CASSPRQGLYYEQYF. The chain has TRBV28 and TRBJ2-7, with 7 bases fitting TRBD1. From germline, CDR1 is MDHEN and CDR2 SYDVKM. The CDR3 loop spans 15 amino acids. V lost 5 bases and J lost 3; bases outside the gene matches: 10.